This T cell receptor (beta chain) is from a study of graft-versus-host responses after intestinal transplantation. Overall study context: Multivisceral, liver-intestinal, or isolated intestinal transplants were given to recipients. For approximately three years after anti-thymocyte globulin induction, all recipients took tacrolimus and steroids.

Sequencing was performed with immunoSEQ multiplex PCR; in TCRdb, only in-frame clones are kept and a portion is missing. The sample consists of under 100,000 clones, 85% to 95% of them appearing once. Regarding this clone: Its antigen remains unidentified.

Study-level results: The highest levels of circulating GvH clones went along with early declines in HvG clones after transplant. Within the allografts of patients who had graft-donor T cell macrochimerism, graft-versus-host to host-versus-graft clonal ratios were high.

Trimming stripped 4 bases from V and 2 bases from J, with 12 bases between. Germline values: CDR1 LNHDA, CDR2 SQIVND (reference sequence). The CDR3 runs to 16 residues. The source of this sequence is a human donor who was the organ donor for an intestinal transplant. The sample consisted of unstimulated CD8+ T cells sorted from spleen or lymph node cells, taken before transplant. The chain couples TRBV19 to TRBJ1-6; D is unresolved. This CDR3 is CASSNVLEAYNSPLHF. Here the CDR3 DNA reads TGTGCCAGTAGTAACGTCTTAGAAGCCTATAATTCACCCCTCCACTTT.